Described below is a single TCR beta chain sequence and its context. Its antigen is not yet known. A read error may account for a junction end that differs from germline. In total, over 600 healthy bone marrow donors made up the cohort. All cohort members were sampled while nominally healthy, although unrecorded immune exposures were likely present. The donor tested CMV seropositive and was one of the 289 seropositive cohort members. Every donor gave a peripheral blood sample, and the peripheral blood mononuclear cells from that sample were used for TCR beta sequencing. The Qiagen DNeasy Blood Extraction Kit was used to extract genomic DNA from the blood cell samples. These data belong to a study of cytomegalovirus exposure and HLA in healthy donors (dated 2017 in TCRdb). In terms of the full investigation: In an earlier analysis of about 560 of the donors, about 260 Gb of sequence data and 100 million or so unique TCR beta sequences from about 179 million T cells were reported. An early release that covered about 640 HLA-typed donors contained approximately 300 gigabases of sequencing data and tens of millions of unique TCR sequences. High-throughput TCR immunosequencing, statistical association of individual TCRs with disease status, and machine learning were combined to predict cytomegalovirus infection status. Every discovery cohort repertoire had been produced on one sequencing platform. In an earlier analysis of 500 to 650 of the donors, high-throughput TCR beta sequencing was used to judge whether each TCR beta V gene segment behaved as functional or pseudogenic. A later analysis re-analyzed previously published TCR beta repertoires from 666 donors and added high-resolution HLA genotyping to study TCR occurrence patterns. The study aimed to test whether signatures of past pathogen exposure could be identified by cataloging public T cell receptors. Genome-wide SNP genotypes for about 55% of the 666 donors were used in a later genetic analysis, which treated that subset as a discovery cohort. The number of typed donors differed by locus: about 620-630 for A, B, C, DRB1 and DQB1; some 500 for DQA1; 606 for DPA1; and some 450 for DPB1. Alongside the repertoire data, information on donor age, sex, ethnicity and CMV serostatus was compiled. In the later analysis, no new phenotypic data were used to find candidate immune exposures; instead, reliance was placed on TCR beta sequences and their occurrence across donors. Roughly 5 DR-DQ haplotypes were handled as single units for association and clustering because linkage in the cohort was strong. HLA typing included class I and class II loci at four-digit resolution. On average, roughly 240,000 unique TCR beta nucleotide sequences were sequenced per donor among fewer than 500 genotyped donors of the cohort, with 15% to 20% of those sequences being non-productive. Besides the first cohort of under 700 subjects, a separate validation cohort made up of roughly 120 different subjects was used. The genetic ancestry cluster associated with self-reported Caucasian donors included about four fifths of the 398 genotyped donors. The study profiled the T cell repertoires of hundreds of subjects by immunosequencing and related them to cytomegalovirus serostatus. Study-wide findings and limitations: Because counts were too low, around 18 rarely observed V segments, including chromosome 9 orphons, were left out of the earlier analysis of about 500 of the donors. According to the authors, the approach could potentially be generalized to other disease states and immunological phenotypes. Only TCR beta chains were sequenced in this cohort, and the absence of alpha or paired-chain data limited detectable features. In vitro tests confirmed that a few of the cytomegalovirus-associated TCR beta chains recognize cytomegalovirus antigens. In a later analysis, most CMV-associated TCR beta chains were found to appear HLA-restricted, with HLA associations seemingly driven largely by CMV exposure. A group of highly shared sequence variants was considered likely to be a technical artifact of the sequencing pipeline. Some IMGT-functional V segments, including TRBV6-2 and TRBV6-3, could not be distinguished by the 87-base-pair reads and were therefore excluded. The presence/absence analyses assumed that sequencing depth was roughly uniform across donors, and that assumption may not be true. In a later analysis, HLA-associated TCR beta chains showed more clonal expansion and lower generation probabilities than non-associated chains that were equally common. In both the original and validation cohorts, the classifier was reported to diagnose cytomegalovirus status with high specificity and sensitivity. According to a later analysis, TCR association rates differed among HLA loci, with DRB1 alleles showing the most associated TCRs and HLA-C alleles showing the fewest. A further reported finding was that TCR beta sequences accurately predicted the HLA-A and HLA-B alleles for most subjects in the first cohort. At a false discovery rate of 0.05, a later analysis linked under 20,000 TCR beta sequences to specific HLA alleles. The study gave a list of about 150 TCR beta chains associated with cytomegalovirus. Because some donors lacked HLA typing at each locus, the association tests relied only on the typed subset. In a later genetic analysis, fewer N-insertions in productive TCRs were reported among donors in an Asian-associated ancestry cluster than the roughly 700-donor mean. While some public TCRs were present in many individuals, most TCR sequences turned up only very rarely across donors. When HLA alleles, especially DR and DQ, strongly co-occurred, TCR associations were difficult to assign to individual alleles. An earlier analysis of several hundred of the donors showed that most TCR beta V segments appeared in productive rearrangements either about 90% or about 30% of the time, which broadly matched IMGT annotations. Several of the top co-occurrence clusters appeared to be linked to parvovirus B19, influenza, CMV and Epstein-Barr virus, according to a later analysis. Linkage disequilibrium might explain the correlated functional status among segregating V segments, but an unknown experimental factor could not be ruled out. In a later genetic analysis, a missense DCLRE1C variant was associated with V-gene and J-gene trimming of TCR beta chains, and the association was replicated in an independent cohort. For the cohort, immune exposure information was limited to CMV serostatus.

CDR1 SSHAT and CDR2 FNYEAQ were looked up in the germline V gene (reference sequence). From cysteine to phenylalanine, the CDR3 is 16 amino acids long. The kept DNA is CDR3 alone, 48 bases in frame from the first base. Library preparation used the immunoSEQ multiplex PCR assay. For the multiplex PCR, a mixture combining 60 forward primers for TCR Vbeta segments and 13 reverse primers for TCR Jbeta segments was used. Amplification of the CDR3 region of rearranged TCR beta genes was performed with a multiplex PCR assay on genomic DNA. The Illumina HiSeq System was used to sequence the amplified TCR beta libraries as 87-base-pair reads. The original methods were these. A later analysis counted about 82 million unique TCR beta chains across the 650 to 800 repertoires, and roughly 10 million of these chains were shared by at least two donors. Raw reads were error-corrected and collapsed into unique sequences with a nearest-neighbor algorithm that merged closely related sequences to remove PCR and sequencing errors. To assign V, D and J gene segments, CDR3 sequences were aligned to IMGT reference sequences. For a sequence to be retained, a match of at least six nucleotides was required to both a V gene segment and a J gene segment. A rearrangement was called productive if the CDR3 had no stop codons and remained in frame with V and J, and every other rearrangement was called non-productive. Following IMGT convention, CDR3 was defined as the stretch from the second conserved V-encoded cysteine to the conserved J-encoded phenylalanine. The earlier analysis of roughly 590 of the donors excluded sequences that lacked an unambiguous match to a single V gene segment. In an earlier analysis of around 600 of the donors, V segments were called functional above 56.7% productive rearrangements and were called segregating when the between-donor standard deviation exceeded 5%. A statistical classification framework was developed to diagnose cytomegalovirus status using the catalog of TCR beta chain sequences. In a later analysis, TCR nucleotide sequences were compared against IMGT/GENE-DB human TR gene sequences so that V and J genes could be assigned. In a later analysis, CDR3 sequences and most-parsimonious VDJ recombination scenarios were assigned using the TCRdist pipeline. A later analysis defined each TCR beta chain by its CDR3 amino acid sequence plus V-gene family, and excluded reads lacking a unique V-gene family. To address suspected cross-contamination and a sequencing artifact, a later analysis removed around 600 highly shared, low-generation-probability nucleotide sequences. In a later analysis, a clonal expansion index was calculated for each public chain from normalized within-repertoire ranks of inferred template counts. In a later analysis, generation probabilities were computed using a VDJ recombination model fitted to out-of-frame rearrangements, and the results were checked against IGoR. A later analysis scored TCR-TCR, TCR-HLA and TCR-CMV co-occurrence with hypergeometric tests, applying a repertoire-size bias correction to TCR pairs. A later analysis estimated false discovery rates by permuting HLA or CMV assignments 20 times. In a later analysis, co-occurring TCRs were grouped using DBSCAN, and TCRdist sequence similarity was added for clustering within HLA-allele-positive subsets. For co-occurrence clustering, repertoires with fewer than 30,000 or more than 120,000 public chains were excluded, along with a handful of repertoires with anomalous nucleotide sharing. As stored in TCRdb, this immuneACCESS dataset retains in-frame rearrangements with V and J assigned. A fraction of the clones does not appear; measured against another copy, unresolved V genes explain less than half of the discrepancy, and the remainder lacks a known reason. Clone size and V and J calls were adopted from that table, with D and trimming inferred from the DNA. The sample has tens of thousands of clones on record, roughly 90% of them singletons. The ten largest clones represent approximately 8% of the sample.

The V and J segments used are TRBV7-7 and TRBJ2-1; TRBD2 is a weak D gene call, 6 bases matching. The sample consisted of PBMCs. The source of this sequence is a middle-aged woman in good health and CMV-seropositive. The nucleotide sequence is TGTGCTAGCAGCCGCTGGGACTTCGAGACGGTGAATGAGCAGTTCTTC. Its protein reads: CASSRWDFETVNEQFF.